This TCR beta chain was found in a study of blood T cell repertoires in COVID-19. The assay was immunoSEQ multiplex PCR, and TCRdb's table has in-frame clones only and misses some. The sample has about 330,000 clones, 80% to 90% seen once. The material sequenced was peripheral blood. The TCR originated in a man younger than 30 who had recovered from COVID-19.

CDR3 sequence: CASSPDGTGGVEGEQFF. Written as DNA, the CDR3 is TGTGCCAGCAGCCCGGATGGGACAGGGGGCGTCGAGGGTGAGCAGTTCTTC. The J gene is TRBJ2-1, the V gene TRBV9, with 12 bases fitting TRBD1. Germline loops: CDR1 SGDLS, CDR2 YYNGEE. V gave up 4 bases and J gave up 9 bases; unmatched junction bases: 14. The CDR3 loop spans 17 amino acids. Full variable domain (rest looked up from reference TRBV9 and TRBJ2-1): DSGVTQTPKHLITATGQRVTLRCSPRSGDLSVYWYQQSLDQGLQFLIQYYNGEERAKGNILERFSAQQFPDLHSELNLSSLELGDSALYFCASSPDGTGGVEGEQFFGPGTRLTVL.